These 16 T cell receptor beta chains came from one sample sequenced in a study of blood T cell repertoires in COVID-19. TCRdb's copy holds only in-frame clones and misses some; the assay was immunoSEQ multiplex PCR. The repertoire consists of about 320,000 clones, with about nine tenths occurring once and the leading ten covering less than 11%. The source material was PBMCs or T cells enriched from blood (not recorded which). The receptors come from a woman aged 18-29 years who had recovered from COVID-19.

This chain joins TRBV6-6 and TRBJ2-2; 8 nucleotides match TRBD1. Germline V gene lookup returns CDR1 MNHNY and CDR2 SVGAGI (reference sequence). Losses at the gene ends were 5 bases for V and 4 bases for J; bases not matched to a gene: 18. This CDR3 has 19 residues. The CDR3, as DNA: TGTGCCAGCAGTCCTTACCACCCCGGGACAGGTTCGAGCACCGGGGAGCTGTTTTTT. This codes for CASSPYHPGTGSSTGELFF.

This clone was detected once. The chain joins TRBV5-5 to TRBJ2-5; D might be TRBD1 (6 bases). Germline CDR1 is SGHKS and CDR2 is YYEKEE (reference sequence). Between the trimmed V and J ends, which lost 4 bases and 5 bases, there was a span of 21 bases. The CDR3 length is 16 residues. CDR3 amino acids: CASSPWVTGVVETQYF. The CDR3 region has the DNA TGTGCCAGCAGCCCTTGGGTGACAGGTGTTGTGGAGACCCAGTACTTC.

This clone was recorded once. The chain employs TRBV18 and TRBJ1-2, with D perhaps matching TRBD1 (5 bases). This CDR3 region has 12 residues. V shed 6 bases and J shed 6 bases, with 11 bases lying between them. Germline V gene data show CDR1 as KGHSH and CDR2 as LQKENI. CDR3: CASSMQGDGYTF. In DNA, the CDR3 is TGTGCCAGCTCCATGCAAGGGGATGGCTACACCTTC.

The rearrangement links TRBV6-5 to TRBJ2-2, with D perhaps TRBD1 (5 bases). The V and J ends lost 7 bases and 6 bases respectively, with 15 bases between them. The CDR3 is 14 amino acids. The germline V gene encodes CDR1 MNHEY and CDR2 SVGAGI. The CDR3 region is CASKISGAAGELFF. The CDR3 bases are TGTGCCAGCAAGATTAGTGGGGCAGCCGGGGAGCTGTTTTTT.

The chain carries TRBV7-9 and TRBJ1-1; D perhaps matches TRBD1 (5 bases). The V and J ends lost 5 bases and 2 bases respectively, with 9 bases between them. The germline CDR1 and CDR2 sequences are SEHNR and FQNEAQ (reference sequence). CDR3 size: 13 residues. The CDR3 DNA reads TGTGCCAGCAGCGCACAGGCCAACACTGAAGCTTTCTTT. This codes for CASSAQANTEAFF.

The chain combines TRBV19 with TRBJ1-1, with D unresolved. Germline CDR1 LNHDA, CDR2 SQIVND (reference sequence). This CDR3 has 14 amino acids. Trimming shortened V by 6 bases and J by 2 bases, and 13 bases separated the two germline ends. The CDR3 reads CASRTGRTNTEAFF. CDR3 in DNA: TGTGCCAGTAGGACCGGACGGACTAACACTGAAGCTTTCTTT. Variable domain in full (rest from reference TRBV19 and TRBJ1-1): DGGITQSPKYLFRKEGQNVTLSCEQNLNHDAMYWYRQDPGQGLRLIYYSQIVNDFQKGDIAEGYSVSREKKESFPLTVTSAQKNPTAFYLCASRTGRTNTEAFFGQGTRLTVV.

The chain combines TRBV4-1 with TRBJ2-6; D unresolved. Germline V lookup: CDR1 MGHRA, CDR2 YSYEKL. The CDR3 has 16 amino acids. Between the trimmed V and J ends, which lost 0 bases and 0 bases, there was a span of 6 bases. The chain's CDR3 is CASSQEGLSGANVLTF. The CDR3 DNA follows: TGCGCCAGCAGCCAAGAGGGCCTCTCTGGGGCCAACGTCCTGACTTTC.

The chain combines TRBV3-1 (or the pseudogene TRBV3-2) with TRBJ1-1; D unresolved. The germline gives CDR1 LGHDT, CDR2 YNNKEL (reference sequence). V was clipped by 3 bases and J by 5 bases, with 13 bases between them. The CDR3 sequence is 14 residues long. Here the CDR3 reads CASSHTVRMTEAFF. In DNA, the CDR3 is TGTGCCAGCAGCCACACAGTCCGGATGACTGAAGCTTTCTTT.

The chain carries TRBV11-3 and TRBJ1-6, with D maybe TRBD1 (6 bases). CDR3 length equals 13 residues. Germline V gene lookup returns CDR1 SGHNT and CDR2 YENEEA. V was pared by 5 bases and J by 7 bases, with 9 bases between. CDR3 coding DNA: TGTGCCAGCAGCATGGGGGCGAATTCACCCCTCCACTTT. It specifies CASSMGANSPLHF.

The chain has TRBV14 and TRBJ2-7; 9 bases are shared with TRBD1. CDR3 length: 18 residues. V was clipped by 3 bases and J by 4 bases; unmatched bases: 16. The germline V gene has CDR1 SGHDN and CDR2 FVKESK. The CDR3 sequence is CASSHRIFLTGGSYEQYF. DNA for the CDR3: TGTGCCAGCAGCCATAGGATCTTCTTGACAGGGGGGTCTTACGAGCAGTACTTC.

The chain is built from TRBV7-2 and TRBJ1-2, with 8 bases matching TRBD1. This CDR3 is built from 15 residues. V was clipped by 4 bases and J by 2 bases; unmatched bases: 6. Germline lookup yields CDR1 SGHTA and CDR2 FQGNSA. The CDR3 loop is CASSYTGTGNYGYTF. In DNA, the CDR3 is TGTGCCAGCAGCTATACCGGGACAGGAAACTATGGCTACACCTTC. The variable domain in full, with the rest retrieved from reference TRBV7-2 and TRBJ1-2, is GAGVSQSPSNKVTEKGKDVELRCDPISGHTALYWYRQSLGQGLEFLIYFQGNSAPDKSGLPSDRFSAERTGGSVSTLTIQRTQQEDSAVYLCASSYTGTGNYGYTFGSGTRLTVV.

The chain has TRBV20-1 and TRBJ1-2; D is undetermined. Germline loops: CDR1 DFQATT, CDR2 SNEGSKA (reference sequence). The CDR3 has 10 amino acids. The ends were cut back, 5 bases at V and 3 bases at J, with 4 bases in the middle. The CDR3 sequence is CSAPDYGYTF. The CDR3 bases are TGCAGTGCTCCAGACTATGGCTACACCTTC.

The rearrangement uses TRBV2 and TRBJ1-1; D uncertain. V gave up 5 bases and J gave up 6 bases, with 10 bases separating them. The CDR3 sequence is 12 residues long. Looked up from germline, CDR1 is SNHLY and CDR2 is FYNNEI. The CDR3 reads CASSIRVPEAFF. Here the CDR3 DNA reads TGTGCCAGCAGTATTCGGGTCCCTGAAGCTTTCTTT.

The V gene is TRBV30, the J gene TRBJ2-2, with 9 bases matching TRBD1. From germline, CDR1 is GTSNPN and CDR2 SVGIG (reference sequence). The CDR3 runs to 15 residues. Trimming took 3 bases from V and 7 from J; bases not matched to a gene: 9. The CDR3 sequence: CAWSVKGQGVGELFF. CDR3 sequence (DNA): TGTGCCTGGAGCGTAAAGGGACAGGGCGTCGGGGAGCTGTTTTTT.

The chain couples TRBV5-1 to TRBJ2-3, with TRBD2 matching 11 bases. This CDR3 has 16 residues. After removal of 0 bases from V and 4 bases from J, the junction contained 4 bases not matched to a gene. From germline, CDR1 is SGHRS and CDR2 YFSETQ. The CDR3 here is CASSLALAGGADTQYF. The CDR3 nucleotides read TGCGCCAGCAGCTTGGCGCTAGCGGGGGGAGCAGATACGCAGTATTTT.

This clone was counted only a few times. The V gene is TRBV24-1, the J gene TRBJ2-5, with TRBD1 matching 7 bases. V was clipped by 5 bases and J by 3 bases; unmatched bases: 8. The germline V gene encodes CDR1 KGHDR and CDR2 SFDVKD. CDR3 length equals 15 residues. The CDR3 loop is CATSGVTGAEETQYF. In nucleotides, the CDR3 is TGTGCCACCAGTGGTGTTACAGGGGCAGAAGAGACCCAGTACTTC.